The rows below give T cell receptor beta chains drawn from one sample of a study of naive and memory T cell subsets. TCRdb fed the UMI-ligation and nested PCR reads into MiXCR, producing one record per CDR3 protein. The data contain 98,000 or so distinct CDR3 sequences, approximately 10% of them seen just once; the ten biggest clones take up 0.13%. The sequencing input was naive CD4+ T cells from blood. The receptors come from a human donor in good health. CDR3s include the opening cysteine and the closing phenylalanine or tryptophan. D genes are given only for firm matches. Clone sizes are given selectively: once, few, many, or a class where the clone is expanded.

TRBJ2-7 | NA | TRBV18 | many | TGTGCCAGCTCACCCAGGGTTGGCGGCACTCGGGCAGCCTACGAGCAGTACTTC | CASSPRVGGTRAAYEQYF
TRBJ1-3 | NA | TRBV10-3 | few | TGTGCCATCAGTGGGGCACAGGGAACTGGAAACACCATATATTTT | CAISGAQGTGNTIYF
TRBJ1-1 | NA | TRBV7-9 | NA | TGTGCCAGCAGCTTGGACACCAAGAACACTGAAGCTTTCTTT | CASSLDTKNTEAFF
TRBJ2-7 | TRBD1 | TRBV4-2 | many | TGTGCCAGCAGCCAAGTCGGGACAGCTGACTACGAGCAGTACTTC | CASSQVGTADYEQYF
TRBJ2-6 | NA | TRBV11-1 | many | TGTGCCAGCAGCTTAATGAGGTCTGGGGCCAACGTCCTGACTTTC | CASSLMRSGANVLTF
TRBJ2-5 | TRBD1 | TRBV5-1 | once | TGCGCCAGCAGCTCCACAGGGGGACAAGAGACCCAGTACTTC | CASSSTGGQETQYF
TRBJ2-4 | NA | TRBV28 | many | TGTGCCACCCGTCCAAATGTTGGCATTCAGTACTTC | CATRPNVGIQYF
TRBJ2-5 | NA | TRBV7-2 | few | TGTGCCAGCAGATTAGCCCGGGACACCACCCAGTACTTC | CASRLARDTTQYF
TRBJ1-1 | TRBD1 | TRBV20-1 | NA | TGCAGTGCCCCCACAGGGGGCGTTCCGAACACTGAAGCTTTCTTT | CSAPTGGVPNTEAFF
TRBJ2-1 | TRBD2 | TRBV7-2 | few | TGTGCCAGCAGCTTAAGCGGGAGGGCTCATGAGCAGTTCTTC | CASSLSGRAHEQFF
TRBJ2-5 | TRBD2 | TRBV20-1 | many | TGCAGTGCTAGAGGGAAACTAGCGGAAGAGACCCAGTACTTC | CSARGKLAEETQYF
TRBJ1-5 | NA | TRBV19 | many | TGTGCCAGTACCCCGACACGCTCTCATCAGCCCCAGCATTTT | CASTPTRSHQPQHF
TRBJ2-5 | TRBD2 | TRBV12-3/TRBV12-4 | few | TGTGCCAGCAGACTACTAGCGGTTGGGGAGACCCAGTACTTC | CASRLLAVGETQYF
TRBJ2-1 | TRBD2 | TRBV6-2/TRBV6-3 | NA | TGTGCCAGCACTGTATTAGCGGGGGAGACCTACAATGAGCAGTTCTTC | CASTVLAGETYNEQFF
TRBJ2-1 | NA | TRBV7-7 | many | TGTGCTAGCAGCTTAGCATCGATCAATGAGCAGTTCTTC | CASSLASINEQFF
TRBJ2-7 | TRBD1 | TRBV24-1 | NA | TGTGCCACCAGTGACGGGGACAGGTCAAACTACGAGCAGTACTTC | CATSDGDRSNYEQYF